One and the same sample provided the 8 T cell receptor beta chains below, sequenced in a study of human T cells and chemical hapten exposure. TCRdb re-called the RACE reads with MiXCR, one entry per CDR3 protein. The table lists about 380,000 distinct CDR3 sequences, 5.1% of them singletons, with 2% to 3% in the top ten. Time point: pre-sensitization, week 0. Treatment reported: therapeutic diphenylcyclopropenone sensitization with weekly scalp DPC. The material was whole blood, obtained in connection with sensitization to the hapten diphenylcyclopropenone (DPC). The receptors here all came from a woman between 50 and 59 years old with alopecia areata. Some clones in this sample may be carry-over from other donors' samples.

Comment on this clonotype: This may stem from a read error, because a much larger clone lies one nucleotide away. The CDR3 sequence is CASSVDTSGGLLNELYF. CDR3 bases: TGTGCCAGCAGCGTAGATACTAGCGGGGGGCTCCTTAACGAGCTGTACTTC. The V and J genes are TRBV9 and TRBJ2-7; 12 positions match TRBD2. CDR1 is SGDLS and CDR2 is YYNGEE in the germline V gene. The CDR3 contains 17 residues.

The table lists this clonotype with many counts. This chain uses TRBV7-9 with TRBJ2-7, with D hard to call. V was clipped by 1 base and J by 2 bases, with 3 bases between them. Germline V gene sequence: CDR1 SEHNR, CDR2 FQNEAQ (reference sequence). This CDR3 is built from 12 residues. CDR3 coding DNA: TGTGCCAGCAGCTTAGATCCCTACGAGCAGTACTTC. As protein: CASSLDPYEQYF.

This clonotype has a count of ten or more. The chain uses TRBV6-2 or TRBV6-3 and TRBJ2-3, with unresolved D. V lost 1 base and J 2 bases, leaving 7 bases between the germline ends. The CDR3 runs 14 residues. Germline V gives CDR1 MNHEY, CDR2 SVGEGT. The chain's CDR3 is CASSYLIHTDTQYF. CDR3 DNA sequence: TGTGCCAGCAGTTACTTGATACACACAGATACGCAGTATTTT.

This clonotype was seen ten or more times. The CDR3 region is CASSRREEGEAFF. CDR3 nucleotides: TGCGCCAGCAGCCGCAGGGAGGAGGGTGAAGCTTTCTTT. V gene TRBV5-1 combines with J gene TRBJ1-1; D may be TRBD1 (5 bases). This CDR3 contains 13 residues. Germline V gene data show CDR1 as SGHRS and CDR2 as YFSETQ. V was trimmed by 4 bases and J by 7 bases, leaving 14 bases between them.

This clonotype came up a few times. The chain recombines TRBV7-2 with TRBJ2-3; 11 nucleotides agree with TRBD2. The V gene end was trimmed by 6 bases and the J gene end by 5 bases; junction bases not matched to a gene: 16. In germline, CDR1 is SGHTA, CDR2 FQGNSA. The CDR3 is made up of 18 amino acids. The CDR3 coding sequence is TGTGCCAGCAGACAAGATAGCTACCTAGCGGGGGGTGAAGATACGCAGTATTTT. It translates to CASRQDSYLAGGEDTQYF. The full variable domain, completed using reference TRBV7-2 and TRBJ2-3, is GAGVSQSPSNKVTEKGKDVELRCDPISGHTALYWYRQSLGQGLEFLIYFQGNSAPDKSGLPSDRFSAERTGGSVSTLTIQRTQQEDSAVYLCASRQDSYLAGGEDTQYFGPGTRLTVL.

This clonotype was seen more than once but under ten times. Possible read error: a much larger clone is one base away. The V gene is TRBV27, the J gene TRBJ2-6; D is unclear. Trimming removed 5 bases at V and 0 bases at J, with 5 bases between. This CDR3 region has 14 residues. Per the germline V gene, CDR1 is MNHEY and CDR2 is SMNVEV (reference sequence). The CDR3 is CASSQVSGANVLTF. For the CDR3, the DNA is TGTGCCAGCAGTCAAGTCTCTGGGGCCAACGTCCTGACTTTC.

J is TRBJ2-1 and V is TRBV20-1; 15 bases match TRBD2. The CDR3 extends over 18 amino acids. From germline, CDR1 is DFQATT and CDR2 SNEGSKA (reference sequence). Germline trimming cut 5 bases from V and 0 bases from J; bases unmatched to any gene: 8. The CDR3: CSAYGLAGGESSYNEQFF. CDR3 bases: TGCAGTGCTTATGGACTAGCGGGGGGGGAGAGCTCCTACAATGAGCAGTTCTTC.

V usage is TRBV24-1 and J usage is TRBJ2-7; TRBD2 matches 7 bases. This CDR3 contains 14 residues. Losses at the gene ends were 10 bases for V and 3 bases for J; bases not matched to a gene: 11. Germline assignment: CDR1 KGHDR and CDR2 SFDVKD. The CDR3 DNA reads as TGTGCCACTTCGAGCGGGGACTGGAACTACGAGCAGTACTTC. This encodes CATSSGDWNYEQYF.